Following are 26 T cell receptor beta chains from one sample sequenced in a study of blood T cell repertoires in COVID-19 (dated by TCRdb to 2018 to 2021). Libraries were prepared through the immunoSEQ multiplex PCR assay. TCRdb's version of the immuneACCESS table is confined to in-frame rearrangements and falls short of the full clone set. An unresolved V gene accounts for under half of the shortfall where checked; the remainder is of unknown origin. In this sample the table shows about 200,000 clones, approximately 81% of which occur a single time. Roughly 7.9% of the sample belongs to the ten largest clones. Sequencing was done on a sample of peripheral blood. These receptors were collected from a woman of 80 years or more with acute or convalescent COVID-19.

This clone was found once. The V gene is TRBV18, the J gene TRBJ2-3; 10 nucleotides match TRBD2. The CDR3 has 16 amino acids. Germline V gives CDR1 KGHSH, CDR2 LQKENI. J was trimmed by 4 bases and V by 3 bases; bases with no gene match: 7. CDR3 DNA: TGTGCCAGCTCACCGCTAGAGCGGGGGGGCTCAGATACGCAGTATTTT. It encodes CASSPLERGGSDTQYF.

The genes are TRBV7-2 and TRBJ2-5; D is undetermined. The V end lost 1 base, the J end lost 1 base, and 13 bases lay between the germline ends. The V gene's germline CDR1 is SGHTA and CDR2 FQGNSA. The CDR3 totals 16 residues. In nucleotides, the CDR3 is TGTGCCAGCAGCTTAGATTTTCGAGCCTCCCAAGAGACCCAGTACTTC. Translation gives CASSLDFRASQETQYF. The full variable domain, completed using reference TRBV7-2 and TRBJ2-5, is GAGVSQSPSNKVTEKGKDVELRCDPISGHTALYWYRQSLGQGLEFLIYFQGNSAPDKSGLPSDRFSAERTGGSVSTLTIQRTQQEDSAVYLCASSLDFRASQETQYFGPGTRLLVL.

V and J are TRBV2 and TRBJ1-5, with TRBD1 matching 10 bases. The CDR3 is made up of 15 amino acids. Germline-derived CDR1 and CDR2 are SNHLY and FYNNEI. The junction had 6 bases not matched to a gene; V was cut back by 6 bases and J by 4 bases. The CDR3 DNA is TGTGCCAGCAGGGATCGGACAGGGGGAAATCAGCCCCAGCATTTT. Its protein product is CASRDRTGGNQPQHF.

This clone was detected a few times. CDR3 nucleotides: TGTGCCACCAGTGATTTAGGGACAGGGGACGAGCAGTACTTC. Translated: CATSDLGTGDEQYF. This sequence joins TRBV24-1 and TRBJ2-7, with 10 nucleotides matching TRBD1. Unmatched junction bases numbered 1, after V lost 1 base and J lost 5 bases. This CDR3 spans 14 amino acids. CDR1 KGHDR and CDR2 SFDVKD come from the germline V gene.

The V call is TRBV4-1, the J call TRBJ2-1, with a weak D call TRBD1 (6 bases). Germline values: CDR1 MGHRA, CDR2 YSYEKL. The CDR3 is 14 amino acids. Trimming removed 3 bases at V and 2 bases at J, with 8 bases between. CDR3 residues: CASSHRDTYNEQFF. Written as DNA, the CDR3 is TGCGCCAGCAGCCACCGGGACACCTACAATGAGCAGTTCTTC.

The chain uses TRBV7-9 and TRBJ2-2; 7 nucleotides match TRBD1. Germline CDR1 is SEHNR and CDR2 is FQNEAQ (reference sequence). The V and J ends lost 6 bases and 2 bases, in that order; junction bases with no gene match: 9. The CDR3 sequence is 16 residues long. CDR3 in DNA: TGTGCCAGCAGGTCCTCGGGACAGCTAAACACCGGGGAGCTGTTTTTT. It encodes CASRSSGQLNTGELFF.

The chain employs TRBV30 and TRBJ1-6; D unclear. This CDR3 comprises 14 residues. In germline, CDR1 is GTSNPN, CDR2 SVGIG (reference sequence). V lost 4 bases to trimming and J lost 0 bases, with 7 bases between them. The CDR3 spells CAWKESSYNSPLHF. CDR3 bases: TGTGCCTGGAAGGAGAGCTCCTATAATTCACCCCTCCACTTT.

This chain joins TRBV28 and TRBJ1-5; 9 nucleotides align to TRBD1. Trimming took 6 bases from V and 1 from J; bases not matched to a gene: 4. The germline V gene has CDR1 MDHEN and CDR2 SYDVKM. This CDR3 has 15 amino acids. CDR3 sequence: CASSPGTGSNQPQHF. In DNA form, the CDR3 reads TGTGCCAGCAGCCCCGGGACAGGGAGCAATCAGCCCCAGCATTTT.

The chain is built from TRBV5-5 and TRBJ2-2; TRBD2 might be the D (5 bases). The CDR3 is made up of 16 amino acids. Germline V CDR1 and CDR2: SGHKS, YYEKEE (reference sequence). The germline V and J ends were trimmed by 0 bases and 1 base, with 10 bases remaining between them. The CDR3 reads CASSLGPEVNTGELFF. CDR3 bases: TGTGCCAGCAGCTTGGGCCCGGAGGTGAACACCGGGGAGCTGTTTTTT.

This clone appeared a few times. This chain uses TRBV7-9 with TRBJ2-1; TRBD1 matches 11 bases. This CDR3 spans 16 amino acids. The J segment lost 5 bases and the V segment lost 1 base, leaving 4 bases of the junction unmatched. Germline CDR1 is SEHNR and CDR2 is FQNEAQ (reference sequence). CDR3 amino acids: CASSLGRDRGDNEQFF. In DNA, the CDR3 is TGTGCCAGCAGCTTAGGGCGGGACAGGGGGGACAATGAGCAGTTCTTC. Full variable domain (missing parts from reference TRBV7-9 and TRBJ2-1): DTGVSQNPRHKITKRGQNVTFRCDPISEHNRLYWYRQTLGQGPEFLTYFQNEAQLEKSRLLSDRFSAERPKGSFSTLEIQRTEQGDSAMYLCASSLGRDRGDNEQFFGPGTRLTVL.

In this sample, this clone turned up a few times. This sequence joins TRBV9 and TRBJ2-1, with D unresolved. This CDR3 has 15 residues. V dropped 0 bases and J dropped 6 bases, with 13 bases sitting between them. The germline V gene encodes CDR1 SGDLS and CDR2 YYNGEE. CDR3 in amino acids: CASSVGQAPFNEQFF. The CDR3, as DNA: TGTGCCAGCAGCGTAGGACAAGCTCCGTTCAATGAGCAGTTCTTC.

This clone was found a few times. The chain recombines TRBV5-4 with TRBJ2-3; TRBD2 aligns across 9 bases. Germline CDR1 and CDR2: SGHNT and YYREEE (reference sequence). V was pared by 4 bases and J by 2 bases, with 5 bases of the junction left unmatched. This CDR3 region has 15 residues. CDR3 protein: CASSHTSGYTDTQYF. In nucleotides, the CDR3 is TGTGCCAGCAGCCATACTAGCGGGTACACAGATACGCAGTATTTT. Supplemented by reference TRBV5-4 and TRBJ2-3, the full variable domain reads ETGVTQSPTHLIKTRGQQVTLRCSSQSGHNTVSWYQQALGQGPQFIFQYYREEENGRGNFPPRFSGLQFPNYSSELNVNALELDDSALYLCASSHTSGYTDTQYFGPGTRLTVL.

Details on this clone: This CDR3 fails to terminate in the conserved phenylalanine or tryptophan, so it likely reflects a read error. Because the CDR3's place on the DNA is in doubt, the DNA is left out and the CDR3 is given as listed by TCRdb. V and J are TRBV25-1 and TRBJ1-2; the D call of TRBD1 is as the table states it, not checked on the DNA. Counting both end residues, the CDR3 totals 11 amino acids. CDR1 MGHDK and CDR2 SYGVNS come from the germline V gene. The CDR3 sequence: CASSEYRTSPC.

This chain uses TRBV6-5 with TRBJ1-1; TRBD1 is a possible D gene (5 bases). The germline CDR1 and CDR2 sequences are MNHEY and SVGAGI. The V end was cut by 6 bases, the J end by 0 bases, with 14 bases between. This CDR3 is built from 15 residues. CDR3 region: CASSRGEGLNTEAFF. Written as DNA, the CDR3 is TGTGCCAGCAGCCGAGGGGAGGGTTTGAACACTGAAGCTTTCTTT.

V usage is TRBV27 and J usage is TRBJ1-6, with D hard to call. There are 14 residues in the CDR3. CDR1 MNHEY and CDR2 SMNVEV come from the germline V gene (reference sequence). V lost 10 bases, J lost 3 bases, and 13 bases lay in between. CDR3 protein: CATAPGGYNSPLHF. The CDR3 nucleotides are TGTGCCACCGCGCCGGGAGGCTATAATTCACCCCTCCACTTT.

This chain connects TRBV14 to TRBJ2-1; 8 bases line up with TRBD2. This CDR3 comprises 14 residues. The junction had 6 bases not matched to a gene; V was cut back by 5 bases and J by 6 bases. Germline CDR1 and CDR2: SGHDN and FVKESK. The CDR3 sequence: CASSVGLASNEQFF. In DNA, the CDR3 is TGTGCCAGCAGCGTTGGACTAGCTAGCAATGAGCAGTTCTTC. Supplemented by reference TRBV14 and TRBJ2-1, the full variable domain reads EAGVTQFPSHSVIEKGQTVTLRCDPISGHDNLYWYRRVMGKEIKFLLHFVKESKQDESGMPNNRFLAERTGGTYSTLKVQPAELEDSGVYFCASSVGLASNEQFFGPGTRLTVL.

The chain has TRBV28 and TRBJ1-6; weak D call: TRBD1 (6 bases). The CDR3 totals 14 residues. Germline V lookup: CDR1 MDHEN, CDR2 SYDVKM. V shed 4 bases and J shed 8 bases, with 12 bases lying between them. The CDR3 nucleotides read TGTGCCAGCAGTTGGGGGCGCGGAGATTCACCCCTCCACTTT. It yields the protein CASSWGRGDSPLHF. The full variable domain, with the rest looked up from reference TRBV28 and TRBJ1-6, is DVKVTQSSRYLVKRTGEKVFLECVQDMDHENMFWYRQDPGLGLRLIYFSYDVKMKEKGDIPEGYSVSREKKERFSLILESASTNQTSMYLCASSWGRGDSPLHFGNGTRLTVT.

This chain connects TRBV29-1 to TRBJ2-5, with a possible D match to TRBD1 (6 bases). This CDR3 has 12 residues. Trimming removed 6 bases at V and 5 bases at J, with 13 bases between. Germline assignment: CDR1 SQVTM and CDR2 ANQGSEA. CDR3 residues: CSVTGSGETQYF. CDR3 DNA: TGCAGCGTAACAGGGAGCGGTGAGACCCAGTACTTC.

The gene calls are TRBV9 and TRBJ1-6; perhaps TRBD1 as D (5 bases). Germline loops: CDR1 SGDLS, CDR2 YYNGEE. The CDR3 spans 18 residues. Trimming took off 3 bases at V and 0 bases at J, with 16 bases between the two ends. The CDR3 nucleotides read TGTGCCAGCAGCGCCGGACATAGTGCCCTCTCCTATAATTCACCCCTCCACTTT. Translated: CASSAGHSALSYNSPLHF.

V usage is TRBV5-1 and J usage is TRBJ1-2, with unresolved D. Trimming took 1 base from V and 4 from J, leaving 20 bases between them. The germline V gene encodes CDR1 SGHRS and CDR2 YFSETQ. This CDR3 is built from 17 residues. CDR3 loop: CASSLPGLKGAVYGYTF. In DNA, the CDR3 is TGCGCCAGCAGCTTGCCGGGATTAAAAGGCGCTGTCTATGGCTACACCTTC.

This clone is a singleton in its sample. The CDR3 DNA is TGCGCCAGCAGCCCTTCTGGCGGCTACGAGCAGTACTTC. The encoded protein is CASSPSGGYEQYF. The V call is TRBV5-1, the J call TRBJ2-7; D is undetermined. Germline V gene sequence: CDR1 SGHRS, CDR2 YFSETQ. The germline V and J ends were trimmed by 4 bases and 3 bases, with 11 bases remaining between them. There are 13 residues in the CDR3.

The chain has TRBV4-2 and TRBJ2-3; possibly TRBD2 for D (6 bases). The CDR3 consists of 14 residues. V lost 1 base, J lost 2 bases, and 7 bases lay in between. Germline CDR1 is LGHNA and CDR2 is YNFKEQ. CDR3 protein: CASSQGTNTDTQYF. The CDR3 DNA reads TGTGCCAGCAGCCAAGGGACTAACACAGATACGCAGTATTTT.

The rearrangement joins TRBV6-5 to TRBJ1-4; D is perhaps TRBD1 (6 bases). CDR3 length: 13 amino acids. From germline, CDR1 is MNHEY and CDR2 SVGAGI. Trimming removed 6 bases from V and 8 bases from J, with 13 bases in between. The CDR3 sequence: CASRRGQREKLFF. For the CDR3, the DNA is TGTGCCAGCAGACGCGGACAGAGGGAAAAACTGTTTTTT.

The V and J genes are TRBV27 and TRBJ1-2, with a possible D match to TRBD1 (6 bases). Trimming removed 6 bases from V and 4 bases from J, with 18 bases in between. This CDR3 comprises 15 residues. In germline, CDR1 is MNHEY, CDR2 SMNVEV (reference sequence). The CDR3 reads CASRTFAGGAYGYTF. CDR3 nucleotides: TGTGCCAGCAGAACTTTCGCCGGGGGGGCCTATGGCTACACCTTC.

This chain links TRBV5-1 with TRBJ1-2, with D possibly matching TRBD1 (5 bases). Germline V lookup: CDR1 SGHRS, CDR2 YFSETQ. V lost 7 bases and J lost 6, with 31 bases in between. This CDR3 spans 18 amino acids. CDR3 residues: CASHRGDSPRRGGDGYTF. In DNA form, the CDR3 reads TGCGCCAGCCATCGAGGGGACTCCCCGCGCCGGGGGGGAGATGGCTACACCTTC.

The gene calls are TRBV19 and TRBJ1-6, with 9 bases lining up with TRBD1. Germline V gene lookup returns CDR1 LNHDA and CDR2 SQIVND (reference sequence). Losses at the gene ends were 6 bases for V and 9 bases for J; bases not matched to a gene: 0. This CDR3 has 12 amino acids. The CDR3 DNA is TGTGCCAGTAGGACAGGGGGTTCACCCCTCCACTTT. Its translation is CASRTGGSPLHF.